This T cell receptor beta chain was recorded in a study of blood T cell repertoires in COVID-19. Study in general: T cells, B-cell-depleted T cells, or PBMCs provided the cDNA or gDNA that served as material.

This CDR3 is 14 amino acids long. TCRdb's table, derived via immunoSEQ multiplex PCR, lists solely in-frame clones and lacks some. The table records hundreds of thousands of clones, 89% of them present only once. Before being deemed recovered, Cohort 3 donors had two negative PCRs, clearance, or symptom resolution. The V gene is TRBV21-1, the J gene TRBJ1-2; TRBD1, the table's D call, lacks a check against the DNA. TRBV21-1 is tagged as a pseudogene. This TCR came from a woman aged 40 to 49 who had recovered from COVID-19. Sequenced material: PBMCs or T cells enriched from blood (not recorded which). CDR3 in amino acids: CASTQRGPAYGYTF. The CDR3 DNA reads as TGTGCCAGCACCCAAAGGGGGCCGGCCTATGGCTACACCTTC.